This TCR beta chain emerged from a study of control samples from healthy donors and cancer patients. Clones were read by immunoSEQ multiplex PCR, and TCRdb kept only the in-frame ones, dropping some. In the table there are tens of thousands of clones, roughly nine tenths of which are singletons. V shed 2 bases and J shed 4 bases, with 8 bases lying between them. The CDR3 contains 13 residues. The germline CDR1 and CDR2 sequences are MDHEN and SYDVKM. The rearrangement joins TRBV28 to TRBJ1-1; D call uncertain. The TCR sequence derives from a woman aged 25 to 39 in good health. The sequenced material came from blood. Written as DNA, the CDR3 is TGTGCCAGCAGTTTAACGAGCCCCACTGAAGCTTTCTTT. Encoded protein: CASSLTSPTEAFF.